The TCR beta chain described here comes from a study of blood T cell repertoires in COVID-19. About the study: COVID-19 samples from acute and convalescent phases originated in the United States, Italy and Spain. In each case, the material was cDNA or gDNA derived from T cells, B-cell-depleted T cells, or PBMCs.

Germline trimming cut 4 bases from V and 14 bases from J; bases unmatched to any gene: 11. The CDR3 is made up of 15 amino acids. The germline V gene encodes CDR1 SGHDT and CDR2 YYEEEE. In the original analysis: Reference gene primer amplification gave estimated nucleated cell counts. Sequencing was performed with immunoSEQ multiplex PCR; in TCRdb, only in-frame clones are kept and a portion is missing. That table gives V, J and clone size, and the DNA gave D and trimming. This sample carries roughly 70,000 clones, 70% to 90% of them seen once, and the ten largest clones take around 6.4%. The chain recombines TRBV5-6 with TRBJ1-6; 11 positions agree with TRBD1. The source is a woman between 65 and 79 years old with acute or convalescent COVID-19. The specimen sequenced was peripheral blood. The CDR3 reads CASSPKGQGARTLHF. CDR3 DNA: TGTGCCAGCAGCCCCAAAGGACAGGGGGCGCGGACCCTCCACTTT.